This is a list of T cell receptor beta chains from one sample in a study of beta chain features in type 1 diabetes. This table comes from immunoSEQ multiplex PCR, and its TCRdb copy is limited to in-frame clones, with some not included. The sample records more than 300,000 clones, about 15% being singletons. Sequenced input: naive CD4+ T cells from blood. The receptor set was obtained from a woman younger than 35 in good health. Each CDR3 is given with its conserved first and last residue. D genes are given only for firm matches. The listing skips clone size in some rows; elsewhere it reads once, few, many or a size class.

d_gene	v_gene	abundance	j_gene	CDR3nt	CDR3aa
NA	TRBV6-1	NA	TRBJ1-1	TGTGCCAGCGACGGGTGGGCTGAAGCTTTCTTT	CASDGWAEAFF
NA	TRBV14	few	TRBJ2-5	TGTGCCAGCAGCCAAGCCGGGTTCGCGACCCAGTACTTC	CASSQAGFATQYF
TRBD1	TRBV30	NA	TRBJ1-5	TGTGCCTGGAGTTCCCTTACAGGGGACGGTCAGCCCCAGCATTTT	CAWSSLTGDGQPQHF
NA	TRBV30	NA	TRBJ2-1	TGTGCCTGGAGTACCCCAAGGGGTGAGCAGTTCTTC	CAWSTPRGEQFF
TRBD1	TRBV9	NA	TRBJ2-5	TGTGCCAGCAGCGCCACAGGGGGGTTGGAGACCCAGTACTTC	CASSATGGLETQYF
NA	TRBV7-9	few	TRBJ2-7	TGTGCCAGCAGCCTTGAGGGCCCCAACTACGAGCAGTACTTC	CASSLEGPNYEQYF
TRBD2	TRBV7-3	few	TRBJ2-7	TGTGCCAGCAGCAAACTAGCGGGACTTTCCTACGAGCAGTACTTC	CASSKLAGLSYEQYF
NA	TRBV6-6	NA	TRBJ2-3	TGTGCCAGCAGTTACGAGAGCGGGAGCACAGATACGCAGTATTTT	CASSYESGSTDTQYF
NA	TRBV28	few	TRBJ2-7	TGTGCCAGCAGTAGGAGGGGCGAGCAGTACTTC	CASSRRGEQYF
NA	TRBV11-3	NA	TRBJ2-1	TGTGCCAGCAGCTTAGAGGCGGGGAATGAGCAGTTCTTC	CASSLEAGNEQFF
TRBD1	TRBV14	NA	TRBJ1-1	TGTGCCAGCAGCCTCCGGACAGGGGTGACTGAAGCTTTCTTT	CASSLRTGVTEAFF
NA	TRBV2	few	TRBJ2-1	TGTGCCAGCTGCAGCTACAATGAGCAGTTCTTC	CASCSYNEQFF
NA	TRBV28	few	TRBJ1-1	TGTGCCAGCAGTTTACGGGGAGGGCACACTGAAGCTTTCTTT	CASSLRGGHTEAFF
NA	TRBV30	few	TRBJ2-1	TGTGCCTGGACCCAGGGGCCACCCAATGAGCAGTTCTTC	CAWTQGPPNEQFF
TRBD1	TRBV6-4	NA	TRBJ2-1	TGTGCCAGCAGTGACGCCACAGGGGGCTCCTACAATGAGCAGTTCTTC	CASSDATGGSYNEQFF
TRBD1	TRBV25-1	NA	TRBJ2-7	TGTGCCAGCAGCAGGACAGGTTTTGCCTACGAGCAGTACTTC	CASSRTGFAYEQYF
TRBD1	TRBV25-1	few	TRBJ1-2	TGTGCCAGCAGTCGGACCGGGACAGCTAACTATGGCTACACCTTC	CASSRTGTANYGYTF
NA	TRBV7-2	NA	TRBJ2-2	TGTGCCAGCAGCTCGTCTACAGGGCCTACCGGGGAGCTGTTTTTT	CASSSSTGPTGELFF
TRBD1	TRBV29-1	NA	TRBJ1-4	TGCAGCGTTACAGGGGGCGAGACTAATGAAAAACTGTTTTTT	CSVTGGETNEKLFF
TRBD1	TRBV5-1	NA	TRBJ1-2	TGCGCCAGCAGCGAAAGGACAGGGGGGTATGGCTACACCTTC	CASSERTGGYGYTF